A selection of T cell receptor beta chains follows, all from one sample in a study of PD-1 blockade in classical Hodgkin lymphoma. Measured with immunoSEQ multiplex PCR; TCRdb has only the in-frame clones, and not every one. The table records over 85,000 clones, just over 90% of them present only once. The sequencing used peripheral blood mononuclear cells (PBMCs), collected before the fourth cycle of nivolumab. These receptors were collected from a human donor with classical Hodgkin lymphoma. The CDR3 runs from the conserved cysteine through the conserved F or W. Fields, in order: V gene, clone size, D gene, J gene, CDR3 protein, CDR3 DNA. D genes are given only for firm matches. A clone size is listed for some rows: how often the clone was seen (once, few, many), or a class if it is expanded.

TRBV11-2,NA,NA,TRBJ1-2,CASSLDGTIGAEGYTF,TGTGCCAGCAGCTTAGATGGGACTATTGGGGCAGAAGGCTACACCTTC
TRBV2,NA,NA,TRBJ2-7,CASSEVYEQYF,TGTGCCAGCAGTGAAGTCTACGAGCAGTACTTC
TRBV30,NA,TRBD2,TRBJ2-1,CAWSGTSAGHPNEQFF,TGTGCCTGGAGCGGGACTAGCGCGGGTCACCCCAATGAGCAGTTCTTC
TRBV15,NA,TRBD1,TRBJ2-7,CATSRGRDSRSEQYF,TGTGCCACCAGCAGAGGCCGGGACAGCCGGAGCGAGCAGTACTTC
TRBV28,NA,NA,TRBJ2-5,CASRGDSQGETQYF,TGTGCCAGCAGGGGGGACTCCCAGGGAGAGACCCAGTACTTC
TRBV19,NA,NA,TRBJ1-4,CASSPQPQSEKLFF,TGTGCCAGTAGTCCTCAGCCGCAGTCTGAAAAACTGTTTTTT
TRBV6-1,NA,NA,TRBJ1-5,CASRNSNQPQHF,TGTGCCAGCCGAAATAGCAATCAGCCCCAGCATTTT
TRBV27,NA,TRBD2,TRBJ2-3,CASSLNRAGGTDTQYF,TGTGCCAGCAGTTTAAATCGGGCGGGAGGCACAGATACGCAGTATTTT
TRBV4-2,once,NA,TRBJ2-5,CASSQDPLETQYF,TGTGCCAGCAGCCAAGATCCTCTGGAGACCCAGTACTTC
TRBV10-2,few,TRBD1,TRBJ1-1,CASSERQGVGMNTEAFF,TGCGCCAGCAGTGAGAGACAGGGGGTAGGCATGAACACTGAAGCTTTCTTT
TRBV5-1,NA,TRBD1,TRBJ1-6,CASSPDRGALNSPLHF,TGCGCCAGCAGCCCGGACAGGGGGGCACTAAATTCACCCCTCCACTTT
TRBV19,NA,NA,TRBJ2-7,CASSIVVGSPRGHEQYF,TGTGCCAGTAGTATAGTAGTCGGGTCGCCCAGGGGCCACGAGCAGTACTTC
TRBV11-3,NA,TRBD1,TRBJ2-5,CASSLGQGGQETQYF,TGTGCCAGCAGCCTGGGACAGGGAGGTCAAGAGACCCAGTACTTC
TRBV6-5,NA,NA,TRBJ2-7,CASSYDGLSSYEQYF,TGTGCCAGCAGTTACGATGGACTATCGTCCTACGAGCAGTACTTC
TRBV29-1,NA,NA,TRBJ2-3,CSVDGGTDTQYF,TGCAGCGTTGATGGTGGCACAGATACGCAGTATTTT
TRBV4-1,NA,NA,TRBJ1-2,CASSHNRGDDYGYTF,TGCGCCAGCAGCCACAACCGAGGGGACGACTATGGCTACACCTTC
TRBV7-3,NA,NA,TRBJ2-2,CASSPGHLNTGELFF,TGTGCCAGCAGCCCGGGACACTTGAACACCGGGGAGCTGTTTTTT
TRBV4-1,NA,TRBD1,TRBJ1-2,CASSQEGTGGLYGYTF,TGCGCCAGCAGCCAGGAAGGGACAGGGGGACTCTATGGCTACACCTTC
TRBV5-4,NA,NA,TRBJ1-2,CASISSLQGYGYTF,TGTGCCAGCATCTCATCCCTGCAGGGATATGGCTACACCTTC
TRBV29-1,NA,NA,TRBJ2-1,CSTRPTVLYNEQFF,TGCAGCACCCGACCCACGGTGTTGTACAATGAGCAGTTCTTC
TRBV11-2,NA,NA,TRBJ2-7,CASSPGQNLPYEQYF,TGTGCCAGCAGCCCAGGACAGAATCTACCCTACGAGCAGTACTTC
TRBV9,NA,TRBD2,TRBJ2-2,CAASKAGGGGELFF,TGTGCCGCCTCCAAGGCGGGAGGGGGAGGGGAGCTGTTTTTT